These 23 T cell receptor beta chains were all obtained from the same sample, sequenced in a study of T cells in women clearing cervical HPV infection. Using immunoSEQ multiplex PCR, the repertoire was profiled, and TCRdb retains in-frame clones only, with some absent. Here the sample table reports more than 15,000 clones. The sample was blood buffy coat. The origin of the receptors is a woman between 18 and 70 years old with a cervical HPV16 infection that either progressed to CIN3+ or cleared (not recorded which).

This clone ranks as medium-sized in terms of frequency. The read stops 3 residues short of the end of the CDR3; the missing end is completed from the germline J gene. The chain links TRBV19 to TRBJ2-5; the D is unclear. CDR1 LNHDA and CDR2 SQIVND come from the germline V gene (reference sequence). The CDR3 runs 14 residues. V gave up 4 bases and J gave up 4 bases, with 13 bases separating them. CDR3 bases read: TGTGCCAGTAGTACCTCCGGTATAAGAGAGACC. It translates to CASSTSGIRET. The CDR3 reads in full as CASSTSGIRETQYF.

To note about this clone: Sequencing ends 3 residues short of the CDR3 end; the germline J gene provides the rest. The chain recombines TRBV14 with TRBJ2-3; tentatively, D is TRBD1 (6 bases). The V and J ends lost 6 bases and 1 base respectively, with 11 bases between them. This CDR3 has 14 residues. Germline values: CDR1 SGHDN, CDR2 FVKESK. The CDR3 spells CASRLGGRTDTQYF. The CDR3 bases that were read are TGTGCCAGCAGGTTAGGGGGTCGCACAGATACG.

Regarding this clone: The CDR3 extends 3 residues past the end of the read, so its final part is completed from the germline J gene. The rearrangement joins TRBV29-1 to TRBJ2-3; 8 positions agree with TRBD2. Per the germline V gene, CDR1 is SQVTM and CDR2 is ANQGSEA. Unmatched junction bases numbered 16, after V lost 6 bases and J lost 2 bases. This CDR3 contains 17 residues. The CDR3 bases that were read are TGCAGCGTAACCTCCCCTATAGCGGGGAGAAACACAGATACG. Its protein is CSVTSPIAGRNTDT. From start to end, the CDR3 is CSVTSPIAGRNTDTQYF.

With respect to this clone: The read is 3 residues too short to cover the CDR3 end, so that end is filled in from the germline J gene. This chain uses TRBV5-1 with TRBJ2-3, with 8 nucleotides matching TRBD1. With 2 bases clipped from V and 4 bases from J, the junction kept 6 bases outside the gene matches. The V gene's germline CDR1 is SGHRS and CDR2 YFSETQ. This CDR3 is built from 15 residues. Partial CDR3 DNA: TGCGCCAGCAGCTTAGGGGCAGGGGGCGCAGATACG. Its translation: CASSLGAGGADT. The whole CDR3 sequence is CASSLGAGGADTQYF.

In the case of this clone: The sequence runs out 3 residues before the end of the CDR3; the remainder is reconstructed from the germline J gene. This sequence joins TRBV13 and TRBJ2-7; the match to TRBD2 covers 11 bases. The J segment lost 0 bases and the V segment lost 3 bases, leaving 10 bases of the junction unmatched. The CDR3 covers 18 residues. The germline CDR1 and CDR2 sequences are PRHDT and FYEKMQ (reference sequence). CDR3 sequence: CASSFSGLAGPLSYEQYF. CDR3 bases read: TGTGCCAGCAGCTTCTCTGGACTAGCGGGTCCTCTCTCCTACGAG.

As concerns this clone: With the read ending 3 residues before the CDR3 end, the germline J gene is used to fill in that end. V usage is TRBV7-3 and J usage is TRBJ2-3; 8 bases match TRBD2. V shed 4 bases, J shed 2 bases, and the junction held 11 bases outside the gene matches. The CDR3 contains 17 residues. In germline, CDR1 is SGHTA, CDR2 FQGTGA. The CDR3 sequence is CASSSTAGGLYTDTQYF. CDR3 DNA, as far as it was read: TGTGCCAGCAGCTCCACGGCGGGGGGACTTTACACAGATACG.

The CDR3 here is CASGEGAGVFQETQYF. CDR3 bases read: TGCGCCAGCGGGGAAGGAGCGGGAGTCTTCCAAGAGACC. The rearrangement uses TRBV5-1 and TRBJ2-5; TRBD2 matches 8 bases. The read terminates 3 residues before the CDR3 end, so the remaining end is supplied by the germline J gene. V lost 7 bases to trimming and J lost 1 base; unmatched junction nucleotides: 12. The CDR3 contains 16 residues. Germline V gene lookup returns CDR1 SGHRS and CDR2 YFSETQ.

The CDR3 DNA, read in part, is TGCAGTGCTAGAGTTGAGACAGCCTACACTGAA. As protein: CSARVETAYTE. The CDR3 reads in full as CSARVETAYTEAFF. The V and J genes are TRBV20-1 and TRBJ1-1, with D perhaps TRBD1 (5 bases). Read data end 3 residues before the CDR3 end; the end is taken from the germline J gene. V was trimmed by 1 base and J by 3 bases, leaving 12 bases between them. The V gene's germline CDR1 is DFQATT and CDR2 SNEGSKA (reference sequence). The CDR3 runs to 14 residues.

On this clone: The read terminates 3 residues before the CDR3 end, so the remaining end is supplied by the germline J gene. The rearrangement links TRBV20-1 to TRBJ1-2; 11 bases are shared with TRBD1. The CDR3 contains 14 residues. Germline V lookup: CDR1 DFQATT, CDR2 SNEGSKA (reference sequence). The trim removed 3 bases at V and 4 bases at J, leaving 4 bases unmatched. The sequenced part of the CDR3 DNA is TGCAGTGCTAGCCCGGGGACAGGGGGCTATGGC. It translates to CSASPGTGGYG. The whole CDR3 is CSASPGTGGYGYTF.

As regards this clone: The CDR3 end is not reached by the read, which stops 3 residues before it; the germline J gene fills it in. V usage is TRBV30 and J usage is TRBJ1-1, with D hard to call. The CDR3 runs to 13 residues. Germline assignment: CDR1 GTSNPN and CDR2 SVGIG (reference sequence). V was trimmed by 3 bases and J by 2 bases, leaving 10 bases between them. The sequenced CDR3 bases are TGTGCCTGGAGGGCCAAAGGCAACACTGAA. Its protein is CAWRAKGNTE. The full CDR3 sequence reads CAWRAKGNTEAFF.

Here the CDR3 reads CASSLAASGKETQYF. The part of the CDR3 DNA that was read is TGTGCCAGCAGCTTGGCCGCTAGCGGGAAAGAGACC. This rearrangement joins TRBV5-5 to TRBJ2-5; 9 positions match TRBD2. The observed sequence ends 3 residues before the CDR3 terminus, with the missing tail filled in from the germline J gene. V lost 0 bases and J lost 3; bases outside the gene matches: 3. Per germline, CDR1 SGHKS and CDR2 YYEKEE (reference sequence). This CDR3 has 15 residues.

As concerns this clone: The missing CDR3 end, 3 residues past where the read stops, is filled in from the germline J gene. This rearrangement joins TRBV19 to TRBJ1-2, with 7 bases matching TRBD1. Trimming took 4 bases from V and 5 from J; bases not matched to a gene: 4. Germline V gene lookup returns CDR1 LNHDA and CDR2 SQIVND (reference sequence). CDR3 size: 13 residues. The CDR3 is CASSSGQVYGYTF. CDR3 bases read: TGTGCCAGTAGTAGTGGACAGGTTTATGGC.

Notes on this clone: The read is 3 residues too short to cover the CDR3 end, so that end is filled in from the germline J gene. The chain joins TRBV2 to TRBJ2-5, with D maybe TRBD1 (6 bases). The V end lost 8 bases, the J end lost 4 bases, and 14 bases lay between the germline ends. Germline-derived CDR1 and CDR2 are SNHLY and FYNNEI. The CDR3 has 13 amino acids. The CDR3 bases that were read are TGTGCCAGCCAGACAGGTGGAGGAGAGACC. Translation gives CASQTGGGET. The full CDR3 reads CASQTGGGETQYF.

About this clone itself: With the read ending 3 residues before the CDR3 end, the germline J gene is used to fill in that end. The chain has TRBV5-4 and TRBJ1-4; the D gene is possibly TRBD1 (5 bases). Trimming shortened V by 3 bases and J by 0 bases, and 9 bases separated the two germline ends. There are 15 residues in the CDR3. Germline lookup yields CDR1 SGHNT and CDR2 YYREEE (reference sequence). The sequenced CDR3 bases are TGTGCCAGCAGCTCCTCGACAGCAACTAATGAAAAA. As protein: CASSSSTATNEK. The whole CDR3 reads CASSSSTATNEKLFF.

About this clone: The read finishes 3 residues shy of the CDR3 end, and the germline J gene is used to complete it. V is TRBV12-3 or TRBV12-4 and J is TRBJ2-1; no clear D. V was pared by 8 bases and J by 2 bases, with 10 bases between. The CDR3 is 13 amino acids. Partial CDR3 DNA: TGTGCCAGCTCCTCACTGACCTACAATGAG. Its translation is CASSSLTYNE. The complete CDR3 reads CASSSLTYNEQFF.

In regard to this clone: The read terminates 3 residues ahead of where the CDR3 ends, so the germline J gene completes it. This chain links TRBV19 with TRBJ1-1; 8 positions agree with TRBD1. Germline CDR1 reads LNHDA; CDR2 reads SQIVND (reference sequence). Trimming removed 6 bases from V and 1 base from J; junction bases left unmatched: 1. The CDR3 extends over 13 amino acids. The CDR3 region is CASSQGANTEAFF. CDR3 DNA (partial): TGTGCCAGTAGCCAGGGGGCGAACACTGAA. Combining the CDR3 with reference TRBV19 and TRBJ1-1 gives the whole variable domain DGGITQSPKYLFRKEGQNVTLSCEQNLNHDAMYWYRQDPGQGLRLIYYSQIVNDFQKGDIAEGYSVSREKKESFPLTVTSAQKNPTAFYLCASSQGANTEAFFGQGTRLTVV.

A remark on this clone: The read stops 3 residues short of the end of the CDR3; the missing end is completed from the germline J gene. The V and J genes are TRBV30 and TRBJ1-5; 9 bases are shared with TRBD1. V shed 2 bases and J 4 bases; nucleotides not matched to a gene: 6. CDR3 size: 15 residues. Germline CDR1 GTSNPN, CDR2 SVGIG (reference sequence). CDR3 amino acids: CAWSIGTGQNQPQHF. The sequenced part of the CDR3 DNA is TGTGCCTGGAGTATCGGGACAGGGCAAAATCAGCCC.

To note about this clone: The read falls 3 residues short of the CDR3 end, and the missing part is taken from the germline J gene. V and J are TRBV20-1 and TRBJ1-2, with a possible D match to TRBD1 (5 bases). Germline V lookup: CDR1 DFQATT, CDR2 SNEGSKA (reference sequence). The CDR3 is made up of 15 amino acids. The germline V and J ends were trimmed by 4 bases and 6 bases, with 21 bases remaining between them. The CDR3 bases that were read are TGCAGTGCTACCCCTCGGGCCGGGGGAATGAATGGC. Its protein is CSATPRAGGMNG. The whole CDR3 sequence is CSATPRAGGMNGYTF.

Note on this clone: Coverage ceases 3 residues before the CDR3 finishes, and the germline J gene fills in the end. The chain links TRBV2 to TRBJ2-2, with D perhaps matching TRBD1 (6 bases). This CDR3 region has 13 residues. The V gene's germline CDR1 is SNHLY and CDR2 FYNNEI. The germline V and J ends were trimmed by 5 bases and 5 bases, with 9 bases remaining between them. CDR3 bases read: TGTGCCAGCAGTAGCCAGGGGACCGGGGAG. Amino acids: CASSSQGTGE. The CDR3 in its entirety is CASSSQGTGELFF.

With respect to this clone: The read halts 3 residues ahead of the CDR3 end, with the missing end drawn from the germline J gene. The chain links TRBV28 to TRBJ2-7; TRBD2 matches 14 bases. The CDR3 is made up of 15 amino acids. Germline lookup yields CDR1 MDHEN and CDR2 SYDVKM. The V and J ends lost 4 bases and 5 bases, in that order; junction bases with no gene match: 4. The CDR3 reads CASSSRTSGGNEQYF. The CDR3 DNA, read in part, is TGTGCCAGCAGTTCCCGGACTAGCGGGGGGAACGAG. The full variable domain, rest sourced from reference TRBV28 and TRBJ2-7, is DVKVTQSSRYLVKRTGEKVFLECVQDMDHENMFWYRQDPGLGLRLIYFSYDVKMKEKGDIPEGYSVSREKKERFSLILESASTNQTSMYLCASSSRTSGGNEQYFGPGTRLTVT.

A note on this clone: The germline gene is not matched at one end of the junction; a read error may be the cause. The CDR3 end falls 3 residues outside the read, so it is completed with the germline J gene. The V gene is TRBV4-2, the J gene TRBJ1-2, with D unclear. Germline CDR1 reads LGHNA; CDR2 reads YNFKEQ. The CDR3 length is 14 residues. Incomplete CDR3 DNA: TGCGCCAGCAGCCGACAAGGAGTAGGTTATGGC. It yields the protein CASSRQGVGYG. The whole CDR3 is CASSRQGVGYGYTF.

Note on this clone: The read gets to within 3 residues of the CDR3 end, and the germline J gene fills in the rest. The chain carries TRBV13 and TRBJ2-3, with 7 bases fitting TRBD1. With 5 bases clipped from V and 2 bases from J, the junction kept 16 bases outside the gene matches. This CDR3 spans 18 amino acids. CDR1 and CDR2 (germline): PRHDT, FYEKMQ (reference sequence). CDR3 bases read: TGTGCCAGCAGCACATCCGGGACAGACTCACCTCACACAGATACG. It is translated as CASSTSGTDSPHTDT. In full, the CDR3 reads CASSTSGTDSPHTDTQYF.

Turning to this clone: Read coverage stops 3 residues before the CDR3 terminus; the germline J gene supplies the remainder. The chain couples TRBV5-1 to TRBJ2-3, with 9 bases identical to TRBD2. Germline lookup yields CDR1 SGHRS and CDR2 YFSETQ. The CDR3 contains 14 residues. Trimming took 5 bases from V and 3 from J; bases not matched to a gene: 4. The part of the CDR3 DNA that was read is TGCGCCAGCAGACTAGCGGGCGTTACAGATACG. Translating gives CASRLAGVTDT. The CDR3 in its entirety is CASRLAGVTDTQYF.